This T cell receptor beta chain was captured in a study of blood T cells in healthy people across ages. It was with a sample-barcoded 5' primer and a J-beta primer mix that a second PCR of roughly 7 to 12 cycles was run. Using its own MiXCR run on the 5' RACE reads, TCRdb lists one record per CDR3 protein. The sample lists hundreds of thousands of distinct CDR3 sequences; about 56% were seen once. This clonotype occurred many times. Investigators took approximately 9.4 milliliters of peripheral blood from every donor. Samples each had at least 5 micrograms of total RNA extracted. This TCR was recovered from a man aged 35 to 55 in good health. The specimen was blood.

The CDR3 protein is CASSQVRGYEQYF. Here the CDR3 DNA reads TGTGCCAGCAGCCAAGTGAGGGGCTACGAGCAGTACTTC. This chain connects TRBV14 to TRBJ2-7; D possibly matches TRBD1 or TRBD2 (5 bases each). CDR1 is SGHDN, CDR2 FVKESK, per germline. Trimming cost V 1 base and J 3 bases, with 7 bases left between them. The CDR3 totals 13 residues.